Following are 12 T cell receptor beta chains from one sample sequenced in a study of shared clonotypes between healthy human individuals. This table comes from immunoSEQ multiplex PCR, and its TCRdb copy is limited to in-frame clones, with some not included. In the table there are under 2,500,000 clones, 90% to 97% of which are singletons. Specimen: naive CD4+ T cells sorted from blood. The subset is: CD45RA+ positively selected. The source is a man aged 18 to 29 in good health.

This clone was counted a single time. This chain joins TRBV28 and TRBJ2-7; D is unclear. CDR1 is MDHEN and CDR2 is SYDVKM in the germline V gene. V lost 6 bases to trimming and J lost 4 bases, with 13 bases between them. CDR3 length equals 13 residues. CDR3 loop: CASRPTTGYEQYF. Written as DNA, the CDR3 is TGTGCCAGCAGACCAACTACGGGTTACGAGCAGTACTTC.

This clone was picked up a small number of times. One end of the junction does not line up with germline, which may come from a read error. The chain links TRBV14 to TRBJ2-7; D may be TRBD2 (5 bases). The germline V gene encodes CDR1 SGHDN and CDR2 FVKESK. This CDR3 contains 13 residues. This chain's CDR3 is CASSQEVGISPDF. The CDR3 bases are TGTGCCAGCAGCCAAGAGGTCGGGATATCTCCGGACTTC.

CDR3 nucleotides: TGTGCCAGCTCACCACCGGGACACATTTACGAGCAGTACTTC. Residues: CASSPPGHIYEQYF. This chain joins TRBV18 and TRBJ2-7, with D tentatively TRBD1 (6 bases). Germline V gives CDR1 KGHSH, CDR2 LQKENI. V was cut by 0 bases and J by 4 bases, with 10 bases left in between. This CDR3 contains 14 residues. Complete variable domain (other parts from reference TRBV18 and TRBJ2-7): NAGVMQNPRHLVRRRGQEARLRCSPMKGHSHVYWYRQLPEEGLKFMVYLQKENIIDESGMPKERFSAEFPKEGPSILRIQQVVRGDSAAYFCASSPPGHIYEQYFGPGTRLTVT.

The chain is built from TRBV2 and TRBJ2-1; the D is unclear. The CDR3 length is 12 residues. Germline CDR1 and CDR2: SNHLY and FYNNEI. V was pared by 6 bases and J by 6 bases, with 9 bases between. In DNA, the CDR3 is TGTGCCAGCAGAATGGAAAGCAATGAGCAGTTCTTC. It encodes CASRMESNEQFF.

The chain's CDR3 is CASSFTGQWNLPHEQYF. The CDR3 nucleotides read TGTGCCAGCAGCTTCACGGGACAGTGGAATCTCCCGCACGAGCAGTACTTC. This chain links TRBV13 with TRBJ2-7, with 7 bases matching TRBD1. The CDR3 runs to 17 residues. V was pared by 3 bases and J by 5 bases, with 16 bases of the junction left unmatched. Germline CDR1 and CDR2: PRHDT and FYEKMQ (reference sequence).

The chain carries TRBV4-1 and TRBJ1-6; the D is unclear. CDR1 and CDR2 from the germline V gene are MGHRA and YSYEKL. Trimming removed 0 bases from V and 10 bases from J, with 10 bases in between. The CDR3 length is 14 residues. The CDR3 spells CASSQESASSPLHF. In DNA, the CDR3 is TGCGCCAGCAGCCAAGAGTCGGCAAGCTCACCCCTCCACTTT.

About this clone itself: Within the sample, other DNA sequences also encode this same CDR3. V usage is TRBV6-5 and J usage is TRBJ1-5; no clear D gene. V dropped 0 bases and J dropped 4 bases, with 10 bases sitting between them. Germline CDR1 is MNHEY and CDR2 is SVGAGI. The CDR3 runs to 15 residues. The CDR3 protein is CASSYSGTLNQPQHF. Here the CDR3 DNA reads TGTGCCAGCAGTTACTCAGGCACACTTAATCAGCCCCAGCATTTT.

V usage is TRBV6-5 and J usage is TRBJ2-1; a possible D gene is TRBD2 (6 bases). V was pared by 4 bases and J by 15 bases, with 13 bases between. CDR1 and CDR2 from the germline V gene are MNHEY and SVGAGI. The CDR3 is 11 amino acids. CDR3 nucleotides: TGTGCCAGCAGTTCGAATCGGGAGACGTTCTTC. It yields the protein CASSSNRETFF.

Remarks on this clone: The identical CDR3 is also encoded by other nucleotide sequences in the sample. Here the CDR3 DNA reads TGTGCCAGCAGCTTATCCTCCTACGAGCAGTACTTC. It is translated as CASSLSSYEQYF. The rearrangement uses TRBV5-6 and TRBJ2-7; D call uncertain. This CDR3 region has 12 residues. V was cut by 2 bases and J by 0 bases, with 3 bases left in between. CDR1 SGHDT and CDR2 YYEEEE come from the germline V gene.

On this clone itself: Other DNA sequences within the sample encode an identical CDR3. This chain uses TRBV10-2 with TRBJ2-7; 8 bases align to TRBD2. Trimming at V came to 3 bases and at J to 4 bases, leaving 14 bases not matched to a gene. CDR1 is WSHSY and CDR2 is SAAADI in the germline V gene. This CDR3 is built from 17 residues. CDR3 in amino acids: CASSEGGSRLAPYEQYF. The CDR3, as DNA: TGCGCCAGCAGTGAAGGGGGGTCTCGACTAGCGCCGTACGAGCAGTACTTC.

CDR3 coding DNA: TGTGCCAGCAGCTTAGAGGGGGACAGGGCCCCCGTTTCACCCCTCCACTTT. Protein product: CASSLEGDRAPVSPLHF. The chain joins TRBV11-2 to TRBJ1-6; the match to TRBD1 covers 9 bases. The CDR3 has 17 residues. With V trimmed by 0 bases and J by 9 bases, 9 bases remained unmatched. The germline gives CDR1 SGHAT, CDR2 FQNNGV.

V usage is TRBV5-1 and J usage is TRBJ1-6, with a possible D match to TRBD1 (6 bases). Germline loops: CDR1 SGHRS, CDR2 YFSETQ. The CDR3 totals 15 residues. Trimming left V 2 bases short and J 8 bases short, with 14 bases between. In nucleotides, the CDR3 is TGCGCCAGCAGCTTTTCTTCCAGGGGTGATTCACCCCTCCACTTT. Protein product: CASSFSSRGDSPLHF.